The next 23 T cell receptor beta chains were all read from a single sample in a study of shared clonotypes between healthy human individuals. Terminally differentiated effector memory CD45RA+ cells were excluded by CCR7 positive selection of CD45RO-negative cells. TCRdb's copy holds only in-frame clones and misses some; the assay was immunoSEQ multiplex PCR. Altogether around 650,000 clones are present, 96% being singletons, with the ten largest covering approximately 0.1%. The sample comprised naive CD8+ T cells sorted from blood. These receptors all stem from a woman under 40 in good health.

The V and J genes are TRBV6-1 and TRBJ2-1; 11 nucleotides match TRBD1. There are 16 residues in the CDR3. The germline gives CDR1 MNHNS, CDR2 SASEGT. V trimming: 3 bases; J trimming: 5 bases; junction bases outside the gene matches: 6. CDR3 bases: TGTGCCAGCAGTGACACAGGGACAGGGGGAAACAATGAGCAGTTCTTC. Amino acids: CASSDTGTGGNNEQFF.

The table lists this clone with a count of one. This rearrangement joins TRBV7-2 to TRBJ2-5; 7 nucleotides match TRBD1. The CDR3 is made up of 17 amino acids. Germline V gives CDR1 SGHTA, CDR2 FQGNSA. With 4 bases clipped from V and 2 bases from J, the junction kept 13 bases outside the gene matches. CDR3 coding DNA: TGTGCCAGCAGCTCGGGACACAGGGGTAGCGCTCAAGAGACCCAGTACTTC. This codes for CASSSGHRGSAQETQYF.

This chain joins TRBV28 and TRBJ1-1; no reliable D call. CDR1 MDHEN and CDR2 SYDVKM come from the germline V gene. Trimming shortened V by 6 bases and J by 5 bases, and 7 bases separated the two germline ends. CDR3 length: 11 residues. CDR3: CASREVTEAFF. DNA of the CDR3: TGTGCCAGCAGAGAGGTGACTGAAGCTTTCTTT.

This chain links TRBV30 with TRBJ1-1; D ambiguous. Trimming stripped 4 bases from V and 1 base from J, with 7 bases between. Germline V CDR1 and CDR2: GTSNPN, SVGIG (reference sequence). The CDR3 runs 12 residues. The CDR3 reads CAWKWENTEAFF. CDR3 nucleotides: TGTGCCTGGAAATGGGAGAACACTGAAGCTTTCTTT.

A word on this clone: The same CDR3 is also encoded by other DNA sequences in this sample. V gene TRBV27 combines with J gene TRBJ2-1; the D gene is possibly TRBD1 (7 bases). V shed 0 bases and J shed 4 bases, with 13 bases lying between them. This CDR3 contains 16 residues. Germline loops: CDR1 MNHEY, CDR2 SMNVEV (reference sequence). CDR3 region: CASSLSIAGGYNEQFF. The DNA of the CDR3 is TGTGCCAGCAGTTTATCGATAGCAGGGGGGTACAATGAGCAGTTCTTC.

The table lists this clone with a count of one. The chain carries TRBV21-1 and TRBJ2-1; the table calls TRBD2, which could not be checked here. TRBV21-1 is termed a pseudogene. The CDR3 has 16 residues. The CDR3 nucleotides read TGTGCCAGCAGCAAAGAGAGGAGCGGGAGAAGCAATGAGCAGTTCTTC. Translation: CASSKERSGRSNEQFF.

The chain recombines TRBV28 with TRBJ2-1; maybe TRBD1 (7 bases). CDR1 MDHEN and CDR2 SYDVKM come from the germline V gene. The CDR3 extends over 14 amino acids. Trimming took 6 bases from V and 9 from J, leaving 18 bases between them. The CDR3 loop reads CASRRDRNVFEQFF. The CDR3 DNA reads TGTGCCAGCAGGCGGGACAGAAACGTGTTTGAGCAGTTCTTC.

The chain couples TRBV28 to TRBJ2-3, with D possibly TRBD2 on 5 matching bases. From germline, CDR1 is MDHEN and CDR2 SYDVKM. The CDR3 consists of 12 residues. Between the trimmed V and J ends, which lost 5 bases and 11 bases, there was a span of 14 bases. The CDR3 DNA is TGTGCCAGCAGTCCTGCGGAGAGGGAGCAGTATTTT. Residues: CASSPAEREQYF.

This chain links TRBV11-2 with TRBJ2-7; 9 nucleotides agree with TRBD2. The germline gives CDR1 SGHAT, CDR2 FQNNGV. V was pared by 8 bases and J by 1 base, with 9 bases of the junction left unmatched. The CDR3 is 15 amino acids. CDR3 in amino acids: CASSGGGRASYEQYF. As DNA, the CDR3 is TGTGCCAGCTCTGGGGGCGGGAGGGCTTCCTACGAGCAGTACTTC. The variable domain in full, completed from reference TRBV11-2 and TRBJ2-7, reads EAGVAQSPRYKIIEKRQSVAFWCNPISGHATLYWYQQILGQGPKLLIQFQNNGVVDDSQLPKDRFSAERLKGVDSTLKIQPAKLEDSAVYLCASSGGGRASYEQYFGPGTRLTVT.

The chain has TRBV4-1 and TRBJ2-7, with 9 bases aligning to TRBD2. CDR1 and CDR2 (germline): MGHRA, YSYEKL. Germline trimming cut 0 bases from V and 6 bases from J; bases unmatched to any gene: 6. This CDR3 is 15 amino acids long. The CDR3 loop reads CASSQEPGLAGEQYF. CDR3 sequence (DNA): TGCGCCAGCAGCCAAGAGCCGGGACTAGCTGGCGAGCAGTACTTC.

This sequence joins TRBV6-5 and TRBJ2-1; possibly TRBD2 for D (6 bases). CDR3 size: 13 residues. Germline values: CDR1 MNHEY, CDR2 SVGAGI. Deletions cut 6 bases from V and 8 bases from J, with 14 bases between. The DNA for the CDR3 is TGTGCCAGCAGAGGAGGGGTCTGGGATGAGCAGTTCTTC. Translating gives CASRGGVWDEQFF.

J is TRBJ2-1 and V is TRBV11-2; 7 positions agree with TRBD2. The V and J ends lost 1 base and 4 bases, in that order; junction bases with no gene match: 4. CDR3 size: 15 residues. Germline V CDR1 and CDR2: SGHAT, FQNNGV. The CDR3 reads CASSLASGPYNEQFF. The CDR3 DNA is TGTGCCAGCAGCTTAGCTAGCGGTCCGTACAATGAGCAGTTCTTC.

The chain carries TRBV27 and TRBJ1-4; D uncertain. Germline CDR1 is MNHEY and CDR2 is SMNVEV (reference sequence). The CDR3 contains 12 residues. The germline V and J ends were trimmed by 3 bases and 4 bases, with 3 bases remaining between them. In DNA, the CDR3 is TGTGCCAGCAGTTTGGGTAATGAAAAACTGTTTTTT. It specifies CASSLGNEKLFF.

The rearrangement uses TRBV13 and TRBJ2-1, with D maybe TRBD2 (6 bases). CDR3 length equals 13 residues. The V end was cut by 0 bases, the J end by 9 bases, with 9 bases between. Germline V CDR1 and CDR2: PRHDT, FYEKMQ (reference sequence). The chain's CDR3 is CASSLGLGGEQFF. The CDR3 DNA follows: TGTGCCAGCAGCTTAGGCCTCGGGGGTGAGCAGTTCTTC.

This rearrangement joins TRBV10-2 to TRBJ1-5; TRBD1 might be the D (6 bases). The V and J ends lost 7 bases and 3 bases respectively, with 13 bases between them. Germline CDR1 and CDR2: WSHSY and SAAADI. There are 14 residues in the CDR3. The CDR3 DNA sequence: TGCGCCAGCACTGAAGGGGGATCCAATCAGCCCCAGCATTTT. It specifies CASTEGGSNQPQHF.

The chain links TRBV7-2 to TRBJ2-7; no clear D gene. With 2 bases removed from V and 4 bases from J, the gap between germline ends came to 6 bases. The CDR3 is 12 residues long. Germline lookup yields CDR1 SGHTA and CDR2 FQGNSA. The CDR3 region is CASSLYVYEQYF. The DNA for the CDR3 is TGTGCCAGCAGCTTATACGTATACGAGCAGTACTTC.

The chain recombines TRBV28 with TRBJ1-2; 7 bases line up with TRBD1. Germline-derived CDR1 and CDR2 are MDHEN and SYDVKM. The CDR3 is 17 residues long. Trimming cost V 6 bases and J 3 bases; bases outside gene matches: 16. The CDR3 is CASSYQGVNPPYYGYTF. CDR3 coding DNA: TGTGCCAGCAGCTATCAGGGGGTTAACCCGCCTTACTATGGCTACACCTTC.

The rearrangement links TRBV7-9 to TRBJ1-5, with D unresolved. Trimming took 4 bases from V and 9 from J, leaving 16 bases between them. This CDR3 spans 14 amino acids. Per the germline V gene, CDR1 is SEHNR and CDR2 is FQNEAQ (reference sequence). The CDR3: CASSSDGMLGPQHF. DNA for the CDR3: TGTGCCAGCAGCTCGGACGGAATGCTTGGGCCCCAGCATTTT. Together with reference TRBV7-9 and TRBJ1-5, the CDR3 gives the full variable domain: DTGVSQNPRHKITKRGQNVTFRCDPISEHNRLYWYRQTLGQGPEFLTYFQNEAQLEKSRLLSDRFSAERPKGSFSTLEIQRTEQGDSAMYLCASSSDGMLGPQHFGDGTRLSIL.

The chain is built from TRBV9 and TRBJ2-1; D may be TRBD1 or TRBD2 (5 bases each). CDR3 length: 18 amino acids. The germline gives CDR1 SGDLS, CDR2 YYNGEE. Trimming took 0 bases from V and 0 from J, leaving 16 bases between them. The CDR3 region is CASSVELGDVSSYNEQFF. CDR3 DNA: TGTGCCAGCAGCGTAGAATTGGGGGACGTAAGCTCCTACAATGAGCAGTTCTTC.

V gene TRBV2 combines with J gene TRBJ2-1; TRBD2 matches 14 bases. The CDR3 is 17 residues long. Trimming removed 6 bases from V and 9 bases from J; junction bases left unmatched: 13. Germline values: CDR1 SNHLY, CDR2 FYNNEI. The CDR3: CASRGLAGEQSLGEQFF. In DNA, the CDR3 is TGTGCCAGCAGGGGACTAGCGGGAGAACAGAGTTTAGGTGAGCAGTTCTTC.

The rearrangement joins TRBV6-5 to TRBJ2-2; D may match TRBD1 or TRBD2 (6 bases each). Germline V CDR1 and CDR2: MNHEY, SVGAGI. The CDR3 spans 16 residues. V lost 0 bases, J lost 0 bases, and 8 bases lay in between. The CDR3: CASSYSRGANTGELFF. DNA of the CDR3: TGTGCCAGCAGTTACTCGAGGGGGGCGAACACCGGGGAGCTGTTTTTT.

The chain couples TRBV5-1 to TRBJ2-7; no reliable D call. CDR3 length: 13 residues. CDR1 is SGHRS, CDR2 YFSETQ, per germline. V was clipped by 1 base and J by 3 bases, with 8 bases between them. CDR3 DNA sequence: TGCGCCAGCAGCTTGACCGTCAGCTACGAGCAGTACTTC. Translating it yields CASSLTVSYEQYF.

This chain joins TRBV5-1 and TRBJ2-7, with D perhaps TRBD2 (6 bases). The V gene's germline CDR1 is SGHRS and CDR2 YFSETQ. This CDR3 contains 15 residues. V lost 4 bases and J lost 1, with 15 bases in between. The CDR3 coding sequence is TGCGCCAGCAGCCCCCCGGGAGTTGGTTCCTACGAGCAGTACTTC. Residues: CASSPPGVGSYEQYF.